This T cell receptor (beta chain) emerged from a study of post-analysis software for immune sequencing data. Study details: Relapsing-remitting, secondary progressive and progressive-relapsing courses of multiple sclerosis were included.

The CDR3 is made up of 13 amino acids. Germline-derived CDR1 and CDR2 are SGHTA and FQGTGA. The ends were cut back, 5 bases at V and 6 bases at J, with 12 bases in the middle. Study results and limitations: Controls' normalized Chao1 diversity significantly exceeded that of multiple sclerosis patients. Under the F measure, samples that were prepared in one batch clustered strongly together. Controls showed lower frequencies than patients for a handful of TRBV segments, and TRBV5-6, TRBV5-1 and TRBV20-1 were among these.

This clonotype turned up a few times. What it binds is unknown. Unique molecular identifiers were built into the TCR beta cDNA libraries. When roughly 1 to 10 million T cells were used, they gave some 520,000 cDNA molecules. TCRdb reprocessed the PCR reads with MiXCR, giving one entry per CDR3 protein. The table lists about 400,000 distinct CDR3 sequences, less than 40% of them singletons. V usage is TRBV7-3 and J usage is TRBJ2-3, with TRBD2 as a possible D gene (5 bases). The sequence was obtained from a girl aged 5 to 17 with multiple sclerosis. The sequencing input was blood. The CDR3 region has the DNA TGTGCCAGCAGCCAGCCTCCGGGGGATACGCAGTATTTT. This sequence encodes CASSQPPGDTQYF.